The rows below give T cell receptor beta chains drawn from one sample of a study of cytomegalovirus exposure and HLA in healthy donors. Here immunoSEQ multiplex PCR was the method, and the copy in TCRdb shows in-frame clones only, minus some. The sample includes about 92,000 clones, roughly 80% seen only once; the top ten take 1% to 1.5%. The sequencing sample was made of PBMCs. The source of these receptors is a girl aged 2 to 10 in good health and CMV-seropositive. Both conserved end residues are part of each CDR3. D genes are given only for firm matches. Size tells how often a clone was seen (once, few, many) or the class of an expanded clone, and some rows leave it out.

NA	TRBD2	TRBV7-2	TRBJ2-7	TGTGCCAGCAGCGATGGGACTAGCGGAGGGTACGAGCAGTACTTC	CASSDGTSGGYEQYF
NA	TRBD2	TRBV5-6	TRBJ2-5	TGTGCCAGCAGGTCAACTAGCGGGGAGATAGGGGAGACCCAGTACTTC	CASRSTSGEIGETQYF
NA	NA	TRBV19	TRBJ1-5	TGTGCCAGTAGTACAGGGACTGTTTATCAGCCCCAGCATTTT	CASSTGTVYQPQHF
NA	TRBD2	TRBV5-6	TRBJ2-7	TGTGCCAGCAGCTTGGGCCCCGGCGGGAGCAACGAGCAGTACTTC	CASSLGPGGSNEQYF
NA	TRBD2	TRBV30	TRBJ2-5	TGTGCCTGGAGCCGGGGGCTAGCGGGAAAGGAGACCCAGTACTTC	CAWSRGLAGKETQYF
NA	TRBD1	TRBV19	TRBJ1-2	TGTGCCAGTAGTACAGAAGGGACAGGGAATGGCTACACCTTC	CASSTEGTGNGYTF
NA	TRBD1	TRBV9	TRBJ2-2	TGTGCCAGCAGCGTCTCGGGACAGGGAACCGGGGAGCTGTTTTTT	CASSVSGQGTGELFF
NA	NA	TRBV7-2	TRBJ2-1	TGTGCCAGCAGCCCTAGGGCGGGAAGGCGGTTCTTC	CASSPRAGRRFF
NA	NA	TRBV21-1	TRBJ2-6	TGTGCCAGCAGCGACAGGGTGGTTCGGGCCAACGTCCTGACTTTC	CASSDRVVRANVLTF
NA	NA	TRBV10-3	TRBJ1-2	TGTGCCATCAGCATGGGGGAGGGGTATGGCTACACCTTC	CAISMGEGYGYTF
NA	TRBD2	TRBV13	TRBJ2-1	TGTGCCAGCAGCTTTGGTGGTAGCGGGTCGGGTGGTGAGCAGTTCTTC	CASSFGGSGSGGEQFF
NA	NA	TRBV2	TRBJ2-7	TGTGCCAGCAGTGAGGAAATAGGGAGCTCCTACGAGCAGTACTTC	CASSEEIGSSYEQYF
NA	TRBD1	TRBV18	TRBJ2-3	TGTGCCAGCTCACCACAGATACAGGGGTTGGGCACAGATACGCAGTATTTT	CASSPQIQGLGTDTQYF
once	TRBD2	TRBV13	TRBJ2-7	TGTGCCAGCAGCATATTAGCGGGAGGGATCTACGAGCAGTACTTC	CASSILAGGIYEQYF
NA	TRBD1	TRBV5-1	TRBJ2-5	TGCGCCAGCAGCCACGGACAGGGGGTCACCAACCAAGAGACCCAGTACTTC	CASSHGQGVTNQETQYF
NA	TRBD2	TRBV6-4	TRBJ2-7	TGTGCCAGCTTCTTTGGGGGGCGGGAGGGGTACGAGCAGTACTTC	CASFFGGREGYEQYF
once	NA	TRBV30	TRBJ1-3	TGTGCCCAACGGACTGCGTACTCTGGAAACACCATATATTTT	CAQRTAYSGNTIYF
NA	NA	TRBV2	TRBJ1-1	TGTGCCAGCAGTAGTCCGGCAGGGGCTATGAACACTGAAGCTTTCTTT	CASSSPAGAMNTEAFF
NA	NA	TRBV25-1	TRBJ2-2	TGTGCCAGCAGTGCAAGAACAGGGTCCCCCGGGGAGCTGTTTTTT	CASSARTGSPGELFF
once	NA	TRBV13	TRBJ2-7	TGTGCCAGCAGCTTAGGCCCGTCTCTAGCGTACCCCTACGAGCAGTACTTC	CASSLGPSLAYPYEQYF
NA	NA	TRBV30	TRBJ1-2	TGTGCCTGGAGTGAGGGGGAAGGCTACACCTTC	CAWSEGEGYTF
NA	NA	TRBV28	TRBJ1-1	TGTGCCAGCAGCGCCCCAGGGAACACTGAAGCTTTCTTT	CASSAPGNTEAFF
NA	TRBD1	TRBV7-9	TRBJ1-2	TGTGCCAGCAGCCACTGGGACAGATTTTATGGCTACACCTTC	CASSHWDRFYGYTF
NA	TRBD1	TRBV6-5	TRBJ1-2	TGTGCCAGCAGAACCGGGACAGTCAATCAAGACACCTTC	CASRTGTVNQDTF
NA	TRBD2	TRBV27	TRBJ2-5	TGTGCCAGCAGTTCCCTAGCGGGGAGTTCCCAAGAGACCCAGTACTTC	CASSSLAGSSQETQYF
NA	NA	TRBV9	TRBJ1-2	TGTGCCAGCAGCCCTGCGGGGAGGAACTATGGCTACACCTTC	CASSPAGRNYGYTF
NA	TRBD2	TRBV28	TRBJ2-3	TGTGCCAGCAGTTTATCGGCTAGCGGAGTCCAAGATACGCAGTATTTT	CASSLSASGVQDTQYF
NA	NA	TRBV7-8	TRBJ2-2	TGTGCCAGCAGCCCACGGCAGGGTGCCCCTAACACCGGGGAGCTGTTTTTT	CASSPRQGAPNTGELFF
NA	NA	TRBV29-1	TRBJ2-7	TGCAGCGTTGGCCGGAGGGACGATAACTCCTACGAGCAGTACTTC	CSVGRRDDNSYEQYF
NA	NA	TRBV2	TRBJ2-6	TGTGCCAGCACGAGTTGGAGCTCTGGGGCCAACGTCCTGACTTTC	CASTSWSSGANVLTF
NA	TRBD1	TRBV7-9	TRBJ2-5	TGTGCCAGCAGCTTAGGACAGGGGGCCGAAGAGACCCAGTACTTC	CASSLGQGAEETQYF
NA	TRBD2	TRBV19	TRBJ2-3	TGTGCCAGTAGTGGGACTAGCGGGAGAGCAGATACGCAGTATTTT	CASSGTSGRADTQYF
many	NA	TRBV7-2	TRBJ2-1	TGTGCCAGCAGCGCCCCTTTTTACAGTGAGCAGTTCTTC	CASSAPFYSEQFF
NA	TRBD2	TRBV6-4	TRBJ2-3	TGTGCCAGCAGTGACTATAGCGGGAGTGCAGATACGCAGTATTTT	CASSDYSGSADTQYF
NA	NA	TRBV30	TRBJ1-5	TGTGCCTGGAGTACAGGGTTTGGAAATCAGCCCCAGCATTTT	CAWSTGFGNQPQHF
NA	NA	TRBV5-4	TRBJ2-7	TGTGCCAGCAGCTTGACGGGGATGGTGGGCGAGCAGTACTTC	CASSLTGMVGEQYF
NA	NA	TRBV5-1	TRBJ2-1	TGCGCCAGCAGCCCCTCCATCTTGAGCTCCTACAATGAGCAGTTCTTC	CASSPSILSSYNEQFF
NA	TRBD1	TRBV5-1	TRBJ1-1	TGCGCCAGCAGGAGTGGGACAGGGGGGCGCGCTTTCTTT	CASRSGTGGRAFF
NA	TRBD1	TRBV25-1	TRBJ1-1	TGTGCCAGCAGTGCCGACAGGGAGGTCGCTGAAGCTTTCTTT	CASSADREVAEAFF
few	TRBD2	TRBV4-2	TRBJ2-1	TGTGCCAGCAGCCAAGCTGCGGGAGGGGGGCCCCGGAATGAGCAGTTCTTC	CASSQAAGGGPRNEQFF
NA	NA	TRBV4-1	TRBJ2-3	TGCGCCAGCAGCCAAGATTATGGGCAGGGGACAGATACGCAGTATTTT	CASSQDYGQGTDTQYF
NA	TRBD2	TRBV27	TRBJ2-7	TGTGCCAGCAGTTTAGGCGGGGGGAGCTCCTACGAGCAGTACTTC	CASSLGGGSSYEQYF
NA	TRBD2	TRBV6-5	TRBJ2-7	TGTGCCAGCAGTTATGGTAGCGGGAGGAACTACGAGCAGTACTTC	CASSYGSGRNYEQYF
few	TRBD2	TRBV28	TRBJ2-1	TGTGCCAGCAGCCCCTACGGGACTAGCGGGACCTGGGCGGGAGGTGAGCAGTTCTTC	CASSPYGTSGTWAGGEQFF
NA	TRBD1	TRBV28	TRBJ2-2	TGTGCCAGCATAGACAGGGTAAACACCGGGGAGCTGTTTTTT	CASIDRVNTGELFF
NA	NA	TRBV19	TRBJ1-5	TGTGCCAGTAGTATTGGTGAGGGTCAGCCCCAGCATTTT	CASSIGEGQPQHF
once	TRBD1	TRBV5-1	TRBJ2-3	TGCGCCAGCAGTGAACAGGGGGCTGTGGATACGCAGTATTTT	CASSEQGAVDTQYF
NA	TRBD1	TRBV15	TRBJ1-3	TGTGCCACCAGCTTCGAAATCCAGGGGGTCAACTCTGGAAACACCATATATTTT	CATSFEIQGVNSGNTIYF
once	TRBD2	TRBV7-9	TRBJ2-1	TGTGCCAGCAGCTTACGGAAAGCGGGAGGGCCGCACAATGAGCAGTTCTTC	CASSLRKAGGPHNEQFF
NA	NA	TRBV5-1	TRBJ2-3	TGCGCCAGCAGCTTGACTGGTAGCACAGATACGCAGTATTTT	CASSLTGSTDTQYF
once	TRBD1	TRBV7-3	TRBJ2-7	TGTGCCAGCAGCTCCCCTGGACAGGGGACCGAGCAGTACTTC	CASSSPGQGTEQYF